One sample yielded the 27 T cell receptor beta chains listed below, sequenced in a study of regulatory T cells in long-lasting Graves disease. Noted time point: newly diagnosed GD, antithyroid drugs for less than 3 months. The TCR library was made from RNA extracted from PBMCs. Through Arm-PCR of CDR3 regions and iRepertoire HTBI primers, TCR beta libraries were built. TCRdb re-derived calls from the multiplex PCR reads in MiXCR, one entry per CDR3 protein. The sample consists of around 230,000 distinct CDR3 sequences, around 16% of them appearing once. Sequenced here: peripheral blood mononuclear cells (PBMCs), sampled at new diagnosis, from a patient treated with antithyroid drugs. The origin of the receptors is a female donor with Graves disease.

Many counts were recorded for this clonotype. The rearrangement links TRBV19 to TRBJ1-5; D not resolved. In germline, CDR1 is LNHDA, CDR2 SQIVND (reference sequence). There are 13 residues in the CDR3. Trimming cost V 1 base and J 5 bases, with 6 bases left between them. Written as DNA, the CDR3 is TGTGCCAGTAGTATAGGGAGATATCAGCCCCAGCATTTT. The encoded protein is CASSIGRYQPQHF.

V is TRBV11-2 and J is TRBJ2-1, with 11 bases identical to TRBD2. Trimming removed 7 bases from V and 0 bases from J; junction bases left unmatched: 5. The germline V gene encodes CDR1 SGHAT and CDR2 FQNNGV. The CDR3 is made up of 16 amino acids. This CDR3 reads CASTPSGRSSYNEQFF. In nucleotides, the CDR3 is TGTGCCAGCACCCCTAGCGGGAGGAGCTCCTACAATGAGCAGTTCTTC.

This clonotype appeared a single time. The rearrangement uses TRBV28 and TRBJ1-1; no clear D gene. Germline V gene lookup returns CDR1 MDHEN and CDR2 SYDVKM. CDR3 size: 11 residues. Between the trimmed V and J ends, which lost 3 bases and 10 bases, there was a span of 9 bases. In nucleotides, the CDR3 is TGTGCCAGCAGTTTTAAGATGGGAGCTTTCTTT. This encodes CASSFKMGAFF.

The count of this clonotype is one. A read error may account for a junction end that differs from germline. The chain links TRBV18 to TRBJ1-2; TRBD1 might be the D (5 bases). The CDR3 is 13 amino acids. From germline, CDR1 is KGHSH and CDR2 LQKENI. CDR3 residues: CASSPGLNYGYSF. The CDR3 nucleotides read TGTGCCAGCTCGCCAGGGCTCAACTATGGCTACAGCTTC. Full variable domain (rest looked up from reference TRBV18 and TRBJ1-2): NAGVMQNPRHLVRRRGQEARLRCSPMKGHSHVYWYRQLPEEGLKFMVYLQKENIIDESGMPKERFSAEFPKEGPSILRIQQVVRGDSAAYFCASSPGLNYGYSFGSGTRLTVV.

This clonotype turned up a few times. CDR3 region: CASSWQGDNEQFF. CDR3 coding DNA: TGTGCCAGCAGTTGGCAGGGAGACAATGAGCAGTTCTTC. This chain connects TRBV6-5 to TRBJ2-1; the D call may be TRBD1 or TRBD2 (5 bases each). V lost 4 bases to trimming and J lost 5 bases, with 9 bases between them. Germline CDR1 reads MNHEY; CDR2 reads SVGAGI. The CDR3 length is 13 residues.

Notes on this clonotype: Because the CDR3's place on the DNA is in doubt, the DNA is left out and the CDR3 is given as listed by TCRdb. The genes are TRBV27 and TRBJ2-2; TRBD1, the table's D call, was not compared with the DNA. Per the germline V gene, CDR1 is MNHEY and CDR2 is SMNVEV (reference sequence). The CDR3 is 23 residues long, counting both termini. The CDR3 region is CASSFHGPEDEQYFGPGTGELFF.

This clonotype was recorded a few times. This chain joins TRBV20-1 and TRBJ2-3; possible D gene TRBD2, 5 bases. Germline V CDR1 and CDR2: DFQATT, SNEGSKA (reference sequence). The V end was cut by 0 bases, the J end by 12 bases, with 10 bases between. The CDR3 spans 11 residues. The CDR3 nucleotides are TGCAGTGCTAGAGAGGACTTGAGTCAGTATTTT. As protein: CSAREDLSQYF.

This clonotype was seen at least ten times. The chain links TRBV7-3 to TRBJ2-3; D gene uncertain. V was trimmed by 1 base and J by 0 bases, leaving 5 bases between them. The CDR3 length is 14 residues. Per the germline V gene, CDR1 is SGHTA and CDR2 is FQGTGA. Written as DNA, the CDR3 is TGTGCCAGCAGCTTAAAGACTAGCACAGATACGCAGTATTTT. Amino acids: CASSLKTSTDTQYF.

This clonotype was seen ten or more times. The chain employs TRBV12-3 or TRBV12-4 and TRBJ1-2; no clear D gene. V was trimmed by 3 bases and J by 0 bases, leaving 8 bases between them. This CDR3 comprises 14 residues. The CDR3 sequence: CASSFGVANYGYTF. CDR3 coding DNA: TGTGCCAGCAGTTTTGGGGTTGCTAACTATGGCTACACCTTC.

This clonotype was seen only a few times. The V call is TRBV12-3 or TRBV12-4, the J call TRBJ2-7, with TRBD2 matching over 14 bases. The V and J ends lost 1 base and 6 bases, in that order; junction bases with no gene match: 11. The CDR3 contains 18 residues. As DNA, the CDR3 is TGTGCCAGCAGTTTAGGCCGACTAGCGGGAGGGCCCTGGGGCGAGCAGTACTTC. As protein: CASSLGRLAGGPWGEQYF.

Many counts were recorded for this clonotype. This chain links TRBV29-1 with TRBJ2-3, with 15 bases aligning to TRBD2. Germline CDR1 SQVTM, CDR2 ANQGSEA. The ends lost 7 bases at V and 4 bases at J; junction bases unmatched: 6. This CDR3 comprises 15 residues. CDR3 loop: CSETGLAGGADTQYF. The CDR3 nucleotides are TGCAGCGAAACGGGACTAGCGGGAGGTGCAGATACGCAGTATTTT.

This clonotype was recorded at least ten times. This chain joins TRBV6-1 and TRBJ2-7; possible D gene TRBD1, 6 bases. CDR1 and CDR2 (germline): MNHNS, SASEGT. This CDR3 has 16 amino acids. With 6 bases removed from V and 1 base from J, the gap between germline ends came to 19 bases. CDR3 in amino acids: CASRKEPGQVSYEQYF. The CDR3 DNA reads as TGTGCCAGCAGGAAGGAACCGGGACAAGTTTCCTACGAGCAGTACTTC.

The chain has TRBV2 and TRBJ2-7; D may be TRBD1 (6 bases). CDR1 and CDR2 from the germline V gene are SNHLY and FYNNEI. V was trimmed by 6 bases and J by 3 bases, leaving 12 bases between them. CDR3 length: 13 amino acids. The CDR3 loop reads CASRDRGFYEQYF. The CDR3 DNA sequence: TGTGCCAGCAGGGACAGAGGATTCTACGAGCAGTACTTC.

This clonotype was observed a few times. The CDR3 protein is CSARWQGYEQYF. CDR3 sequence (DNA): TGCAGTGCTAGGTGGCAGGGCTACGAGCAGTACTTC. This chain links TRBV20-1 with TRBJ2-7, with a possible D match to TRBD1 (5 bases). Per germline, CDR1 DFQATT and CDR2 SNEGSKA (reference sequence). Trimming stripped 3 bases from V and 3 bases from J, with 9 bases between. CDR3 length: 12 amino acids.

This clonotype was counted at least ten times. DNA for the CDR3: TGTGCCAGCAGCTACGGAAATACTGGGGTCGAGCAGTACTTC. Protein sequence: CASSYGNTGVEQYF. The chain joins TRBV7-9 to TRBJ2-7; no clear D. The CDR3 runs 14 residues. Trimming removed 4 bases from V and 6 bases from J, with 16 bases in between. Germline CDR1 reads SEHNR; CDR2 reads FQNEAQ (reference sequence).

V and J are TRBV15 and TRBJ2-1; the D gene is possibly TRBD1 (6 bases). In germline, CDR1 is LNHNV, CDR2 YYDKDF (reference sequence). The CDR3 has 12 amino acids. Trimming left V 0 bases short and J 15 bases short, with 12 bases between. CDR3: CATSRDEGDRFF. CDR3 bases: TGTGCCACCAGCAGAGATGAGGGGGATCGGTTCTTC. The full variable domain, completed using reference TRBV15 and TRBJ2-1, is DAMVIQNPRYQVTQFGKPVTLSCSQTLNHNVMYWYQQKSSQAPKLLFHYYDKDFNNEADTPDNFQSRRPNTSFCFLDIRSPGLGDTAMYLCATSRDEGDRFFGPGTRLTVL.

The V gene is TRBV5-4, the J gene TRBJ2-2, with 13 nucleotides matching TRBD2. V lost 4 bases, J lost 2 bases, and 5 bases stayed unmatched. Germline assignment: CDR1 SGHNT and CDR2 YYREEE (reference sequence). The CDR3 spans 17 residues. The CDR3 sequence is CASSTGTSGINTGELFF. The DNA for the CDR3 is TGTGCCAGCAGCACCGGGACTAGCGGGATAAACACCGGGGAGCTGTTTTTT.

Many counts were recorded for this clonotype. The J gene is TRBJ2-7, the V gene TRBV6-1; 12 bases line up with TRBD2. Unmatched junction bases numbered 6, after V lost 5 bases and J lost 7 bases. The CDR3 runs 14 residues. The V gene's germline CDR1 is MNHNS and CDR2 SASEGT. CDR3 protein: CASSLGLAGSEQYF. The CDR3 nucleotides are TGTGCCAGCAGTCTCGGACTAGCGGGGTCTGAGCAGTACTTC.

This clonotype was detected many times. The genes are TRBV30 and TRBJ1-5; D remains ambiguous. CDR1 is GTSNPN, CDR2 SVGIG, per germline (reference sequence). The CDR3 consists of 13 residues. The V end was cut by 2 bases, the J end by 6 bases, with 11 bases between. The CDR3 DNA reads TGTGCCTGGAGTAGGAAGGGCGGTCAGCCCCAGCATTTT. Its translation: CAWSRKGGQPQHF. Full variable domain (remainder filled in from reference TRBV30 and TRBJ1-5): SQTIHQWPATLVQPVGSPLSLECTVEGTSNPNLYWYRQAAGRGLQLLFYSVGIGQISSEVPQNLSASRPQDRQFILSSKKLLLSDSGFYLCAWSRKGGQPQHFGDGTRLSIL.

The V gene is TRBV7-3, the J gene TRBJ2-1; 9 bases are a match to TRBD2. The CDR3 spans 17 residues. V trimming: 2 bases; J trimming: 6 bases; junction bases outside the gene matches: 11. Germline CDR1 SGHTA, CDR2 FQGTGA. The CDR3 sequence is CASSLAGGSGSRNEQFF. DNA of the CDR3: TGTGCCAGCAGCTTAGCCGGTGGTAGCGGGAGCCGCAATGAGCAGTTCTTC. Combining the CDR3 with reference TRBV7-3 and TRBJ2-1 gives the whole variable domain GAGVSQTPSNKVTEKGKYVELRCDPISGHTALYWYRQSLGQGPEFLIYFQGTGAADDSGLPNDRFFAVRPEGSVSTLKIQRTERGDSAVYLCASSLAGGSGSRNEQFFGPGTRLTVL.

This clonotype was detected a few times. The V and J genes are TRBV12-3 or TRBV12-4 and TRBJ2-1; no firm D call. CDR3 length equals 16 residues. Trimming took 6 bases from V and 8 from J, leaving 23 bases between them. CDR3 in DNA: TGTGCCAGCAGAAGAACCCGCGACTCCCTCGTGCATGAGCAGTTCTTC. It is translated as CASRRTRDSLVHEQFF.

This clonotype occurred many times. This rearrangement joins TRBV7-2 to TRBJ2-7; possible D gene TRBD1, 8 bases. Germline CDR1 is SGHTA and CDR2 is FQGNSA. The CDR3 sequence is 13 residues long. V was trimmed by 7 bases and J by 4 bases, leaving 14 bases between them. The CDR3 sequence: CASTDRGGYEQYF. The CDR3 DNA sequence: TGTGCCAGCACCGACAGGGGAGGGTACGAGCAGTACTTC.

The gene calls are TRBV6-1 and TRBJ2-7; D might be TRBD1 (6 bases). The CDR3 is 15 residues long. Trimming pared 6 bases from V and 2 bases from J, leaving 17 bases between. CDR1 is MNHNS, CDR2 SASEGT, per germline. CDR3 DNA sequence: TGTGCCAGCAGATGGGACACCCGGAGCGCCTACGAGCAGTACTTC. This sequence encodes CASRWDTRSAYEQYF.

This clonotype was counted many times. The chain employs TRBV2 and TRBJ1-2; no clear D gene. V was pared by 2 bases and J by 4 bases, with 11 bases between. The CDR3 is 14 residues long. Looked up from germline, CDR1 is SNHLY and CDR2 is FYNNEI. CDR3 DNA: TGTGCCAGCAGTGAATCAAGGTCCACCTATGGCTACACCTTC. Its translation: CASSESRSTYGYTF.

The rearrangement links TRBV6-1 to TRBJ1-3; D remains ambiguous. The ends were cut back, 7 bases at V and 1 base at J, with 5 bases in the middle. CDR1 is MNHNS and CDR2 is SASEGT in the germline V gene. This CDR3 has 12 amino acids. The CDR3 sequence: CASIASGNTIYF. Here the CDR3 DNA reads TGTGCCAGCATTGCATCTGGAAACACCATATATTTT.

Ten or more counts support this clonotype. The CDR3, as DNA: TGTGCCAGCAGTTTAGTGGACGGTTCACCCCTCCACTTT. It codes for CASSLVDGSPLHF. This rearrangement joins TRBV12-3 or TRBV12-4 to TRBJ1-6; D gene unclear. V was pared by 1 base and J by 9 bases, with 7 bases between. The CDR3 consists of 13 residues.

Turning to this clonotype: This probably arose from a read error, given a far larger clone one base away. The chain is built from TRBV11-3 and TRBJ2-7; 7 nucleotides match TRBD1. The CDR3 contains 15 residues. V dropped 5 bases and J dropped 4; count of bases not matched to a gene: 11. Germline V gene data show CDR1 as SGHNT and CDR2 as YENEEA. CDR3 coding DNA: TGTGCCAGCAGCCTCGGCAGGGGGATAGAGTACGAGCAGTACTTC. The encoded protein is CASSLGRGIEYEQYF.